This section outlines one T cell receptor (beta chain) sequence together with its context. Its target is unknown. Whole blood supplied total RNA, and T cells were not sorted. TCRdb reprocessed the 5' RACE reads and keeps a single row for each CDR3 protein, giving no DNA. Listed are around 220,000 distinct CDR3 sequences; roughly 8% falls within the top ten. The CDR3 has 13 residues. The germline gives CDR1 SNHLY, CDR2 FYNNEI. These data originate in a study of monozygotic twins with inflammatory bowel disease. Broader study findings: Whereas healthy co-twins had higher TCRbeta diversity (inverse Simpson), IBD patients had lower diversity.

This TCR was recovered from a human donor with ulcerative colitis or Crohn's disease, or a healthy co-twin of an affected twin (not recorded which). J is TRBJ1-1 and V is TRBV2; TCRdb's D gene call, TRBD1, goes unchecked for lack of DNA. The sequenced material came from blood. CDR3 sequence: CASSILGGTEAFF.